The present T cell receptor beta chain was sequenced within a study of siplizumab effects on memory and regulatory T cells. Repertoires were generated with immunoSEQ multiplex PCR, while TCRdb's copy carries only in-frame clones and drops some. This sample has under 85,000 clones, with around nine tenths found just once. Comments on this clone: Antigen: not known.

Points from the study as a whole: Roughly 75-95% of dividing CD4+ or CD8+ clones were without an attributable naive or memory phenotype. Naive T cells appeared more diverse than memory cells and seemed to be major alloresponse contributors. Suppressive activity of Tregs proliferating in siplizumab cultures remained unconfirmed.

The V gene lost 7 bases and the J gene lost 3 bases, with 13 bases spanning the gap. The CDR3 runs to 14 residues. Germline CDR1 MNHNY, CDR2 SVGAGI (reference sequence). This chain uses TRBV6-6 with TRBJ2-1, with D possibly TRBD1 on 6 matching bases. The receptor's source is a human donor in good health. Sequencing input: Tregs sorted from blood. CDR3 bases: TGTGCCAGCAAACAGGGTGGGGACTACAATGAGCAGTTCTTC. As protein: CASKQGGDYNEQFF.